What follows is one TCR beta chain and its context. This record belongs to a study of blood T cell dynamics during melanoma immunotherapy. Trimming took 0 bases from V and 11 from J, leaving 13 bases between them. CDR1 and CDR2 (germline): GTSNPN, SVGIG (reference sequence). CDR3 length: 13 amino acids. The method was immunoSEQ multiplex PCR; TCRdb's version includes in-frame clones alone and lacks a portion of them. The sample lists around 20,000 clones, roughly 91% occurring once. Time point meaning: pre-treatment baseline. The sequence derives from a human donor with melanoma. Source: blood, taken from a patient treated with checkpoint blockade. The chain employs TRBV30 and TRBJ1-4, with D perhaps TRBD1 (5 bases). As DNA, the CDR3 is TGTGCCTGGAGTGTGCCGATGGGACTGAAACTGTTTTTT. Translation gives CAWSVPMGLKLFF.